Below are 4 T cell receptor beta chains sequenced from a single sample in a study of cytomegalovirus exposure and HLA in healthy donors. In the PCR, 60 Vbeta and 13 Jbeta primers were used. The repertoire was sequenced with immunoSEQ multiplex PCR; TCRdb's copy has only in-frame clones and lacks some. The data contain 90,000 to 120,000 clones, approximately 76% of them singletons. Sequencing input: PBMCs. All receptors derive from a man between 18 and 29 years old in good health and CMV-seronegative.

The gene calls are TRBV5-1 and TRBJ2-1, with TRBD2 matching 7 bases. Unmatched junction bases numbered 10, after V lost 3 bases and J lost 1 base. The CDR3 has 17 residues. Germline CDR1 reads SGHRS; CDR2 reads YFSETQ. As DNA, the CDR3 is TGCGCCAGCAGCTCAAGGCACGGGAGGATTTCCTACAATGAGCAGTTCTTC. It codes for CASSSRHGRISYNEQFF.

The chain carries TRBV19 and TRBJ1-2; D unresolved. V was clipped by 3 bases and J by 4 bases, with 12 bases between them. Germline V CDR1 and CDR2: LNHDA, SQIVND (reference sequence). The length of the CDR3 is 14 residues. The CDR3 region has the DNA TGTGCCAGTAGTATCCGTAGAAATATCTATGGCTACACCTTC. It codes for CASSIRRNIYGYTF. Using reference TRBV19 and TRBJ1-2 for the parts outside the CDR3, the full variable domain is DGGITQSPKYLFRKEGQNVTLSCEQNLNHDAMYWYRQDPGQGLRLIYYSQIVNDFQKGDIAEGYSVSREKKESFPLTVTSAQKNPTAFYLCASSIRRNIYGYTFGSGTRLTVV.

Worth noting for this clone: An end of the junction differs from the germline gene, which may be a read error. This chain joins TRBV7-9 and TRBJ2-5; TRBD1 is a possible D gene (6 bases). The germline gives CDR1 SEHNR, CDR2 FQNEAQ (reference sequence). This CDR3 has 12 amino acids. Written as DNA, the CDR3 is TGTTCCAGCAGGGGAGCGCCCGAGACCCAGTACTTC. Amino acid sequence: CSSRGAPETQYF.

V is TRBV19 and J is TRBJ2-3; perhaps TRBD1 as D (6 bases). Looked up from germline, CDR1 is LNHDA and CDR2 is SQIVND (reference sequence). The CDR3 extends over 16 amino acids. V was cut by 4 bases and J by 3 bases, with 17 bases left in between. Here the CDR3 reads CASSTPEGVGTDTQYF. DNA of the CDR3: TGTGCCAGTAGTACACCCGAGGGGGTAGGGACAGATACGCAGTATTTT.